This TCR beta chain appears in the sequencing data of a study of OX40 agonist ivuxolimab in advanced cancers. Study summary: Two patients with cutaneous melanoma and one with hepatocellular carcinoma, three in total, showed partial responses.

Study-level findings and limits: Dose levels from 0.1 to 3.0 mg/kg saw CD4+ and CD8+ blood T cells expand clonally by week 6. Clonal expansion was among the lowest in partial responders at 0.1-3.0 mg/kg, especially CD8+.

On this clone: What it binds is not known.

Trimming took 0 bases from V and 6 from J, leaving 9 bases between them. The CDR3 loop spans 14 amino acids. Germline V lookup: CDR1 ENHRY, CDR2 SYGVKD. The table came from immunoSEQ multiplex PCR; TCRdb's copy has only in-frame clones and leaves some out. Of some 37,000 clones listed, around 73% are singletons. The gene calls are TRBV10-3 and TRBJ2-1; maybe TRBD1 (5 bases). The receptor's source is an adult with an advanced solid tumor such as melanoma, head and neck, liver or kidney cancer. The sample consisted of CD4+ or CD8+ T cells sorted from blood, taken in a trial of the OX40 agonist ivuxolimab. CDR3 DNA sequence: TGTGCCATCAGTGAGTCGTCACAGGTCAATGAGCAGTTCTTC. Its translation: CAISESSQVNEQFF.